This TCR beta chain was identified during a study of blood T cell repertoires in COVID-19. About the study: Whether acute or convalescent, the COVID-19 samples came from the United States, Italy and Spain. PBMCs, B-cell-depleted T cells, or T cells were the source of the cDNA or gDNA that made up the material.

Looked up from germline, CDR1 is SEHNR and CDR2 is FQNEAQ (reference sequence). V gave up 0 bases and J gave up 5 bases, with 16 bases separating them. The CDR3 runs to 17 residues. Source study methods: Estimation of nucleated cell counts was performed using reference gene primer amplification. The repertoire was sequenced with immunoSEQ multiplex PCR; TCRdb's copy has only in-frame clones and lacks some. V and J calls and clone size are given by that table; D and trimming were obtained from the DNA. The sample has 70,000 to 75,000 clones, just over 85% seen once; the top ten hold roughly 4.6%. This receptor was identified in a human donor in a cohort sampled during active COVID-19. This chain uses TRBV7-9 with TRBJ2-2; weak D call: TRBD1 (6 bases). Sequencing was carried out using peripheral blood. The CDR3 protein is CASSLAGNREKTGELFF. CDR3 DNA: TGTGCCAGCAGCTTAGCCGGAAACAGGGAGAAAACCGGGGAGCTGTTTTTT.